The 28 T cell receptor beta chains presented below share a single source sample, sequenced in a study of T cell responses to AZD1222 COVID-19 vaccine. Produced via immunoSEQ multiplex PCR; TCRdb's table is partial and in-frame only. Among around 71,000 clones listed, about four fifths were seen once. The source material was peripheral blood, sampled 28 days after the second AZD1222 dose. These receptors all stem from an adult who received the AZD1222 COVID-19 vaccine.

V gene TRBV27 combines with J gene TRBJ2-5; D not certain. With 5 bases removed from V and 1 base from J, the gap between germline ends came to 8 bases. Per germline, CDR1 MNHEY and CDR2 SMNVEV (reference sequence). The CDR3 has 13 residues. This chain's CDR3 is CASSRRVQETQYF. The DNA for the CDR3 is TGTGCCAGCAGTCGGCGAGTCCAAGAGACCCAGTACTTC.

CDR3 residues: CASSLGPAPYGYTF. In DNA, the CDR3 is TGTGCCAGCAGCTTGGGACCTGCTCCCTATGGCTACACCTTC. J is TRBJ1-2 and V is TRBV5-6, with D hard to call. The CDR3 loop spans 14 amino acids. Germline CDR1 reads SGHDT; CDR2 reads YYEEEE. V was clipped by 0 bases and J by 4 bases, with 10 bases between them.

This chain joins TRBV7-9 and TRBJ1-6; TRBD1 matches at 7 bases. The V and J ends lost 7 bases and 10 bases, in that order; junction bases with no gene match: 13. This CDR3 comprises 15 residues. Looked up from germline, CDR1 is SEHNR and CDR2 is FQNEAQ (reference sequence). The CDR3 DNA is TGTGCCAGCACTACCGACCTGGACAGGCTATCACCCCTCCACTTT. This encodes CASTTDLDRLSPLHF. The full variable domain, in which reference TRBV7-9 and TRBJ1-6 provide the parts outside the CDR3, is DTGVSQNPRHKITKRGQNVTFRCDPISEHNRLYWYRQTLGQGPEFLTYFQNEAQLEKSRLLSDRFSAERPKGSFSTLEIQRTEQGDSAMYLCASTTDLDRLSPLHFGNGTRLTVT.

This clone was picked up a small number of times. Within the sample, other DNA sequences also encode this same CDR3. V gene TRBV7-2 combines with J gene TRBJ1-1; no clear D gene. V lost 5 bases and J lost 0, with 7 bases in between. Germline V gene data show CDR1 as SGHTA and CDR2 as FQGNSA. This CDR3 spans 13 amino acids. For the CDR3, the DNA is TGTGCCAGCAGCCTGGGGATGAACACTGAAGCTTTCTTT. It codes for CASSLGMNTEAFF. Based on the CDR3 plus reference TRBV7-2 and TRBJ1-1, the full variable domain is GAGVSQSPSNKVTEKGKDVELRCDPISGHTALYWYRQSLGQGLEFLIYFQGNSAPDKSGLPSDRFSAERTGGSVSTLTIQRTQQEDSAVYLCASSLGMNTEAFFGQGTRLTVV.

This clone was picked up a small number of times. The V gene is TRBV5-6, the J gene TRBJ1-3; D uncertain. V was cut by 3 bases and J by 2 bases, with 3 bases left in between. The CDR3 covers 12 residues. Germline CDR1 and CDR2: SGHDT and YYEEEE. The CDR3 nucleotides are TGTGCCAGCAGCTGGGCTGGAAACACCATATATTTT. This sequence encodes CASSWAGNTIYF.

V and J are TRBV4-2 and TRBJ2-1; TRBD2 aligns across 8 bases. CDR1 and CDR2 from the germline V gene are LGHNA and YNFKEQ. Losses at the gene ends were 0 bases for V and 9 bases for J; bases not matched to a gene: 13. The CDR3 sequence is 17 residues long. The CDR3 spells CASSQDVTGGTDSEQFF. The CDR3 bases are TGTGCCAGCAGCCAAGATGTTACGGGGGGGACTGACTCTGAGCAGTTCTTC.

This clone appeared a single time. The chain carries TRBV10-3 and TRBJ2-3; 9 positions match TRBD2. The CDR3 is 19 amino acids. The V segment lost 0 bases and the J segment 0 bases; nucleotides outside the gene matches: 10. Germline values: CDR1 ENHRY, CDR2 SYGVKD. As DNA, the CDR3 is TGTGCCATCAGTGAGTCCGTGGCTAGCGGGGCCGAAAGCACAGATACGCAGTATTTT. Translated: CAISESVASGAESTDTQYF.

The chain joins TRBV6-5 to TRBJ2-2; D call uncertain. Germline V CDR1 and CDR2: MNHEY, SVGAGI. The CDR3 runs to 16 residues. Trimming left V 0 bases short and J 4 bases short, with 12 bases between. CDR3 sequence reads: CASSYSSWLGTGELFF. The CDR3 DNA sequence: TGTGCCAGCAGTTACTCGTCCTGGCTGGGCACCGGGGAGCTGTTTTTT.

This chain connects TRBV28 to TRBJ1-5; 9 bases align to TRBD1. J gave up 5 bases and V 5 bases, and 4 bases lay outside the gene matches. The CDR3 is made up of 14 amino acids. From germline, CDR1 is MDHEN and CDR2 SYDVKM. CDR3 DNA sequence: TGTGCCAGCAGTGCCGGGACAGGGTATCAGCCCCAGCATTTT. Protein: CASSAGTGYQPQHF. The whole variable domain, filled in from reference TRBV28 and TRBJ1-5, reads DVKVTQSSRYLVKRTGEKVFLECVQDMDHENMFWYRQDPGLGLRLIYFSYDVKMKEKGDIPEGYSVSREKKERFSLILESASTNQTSMYLCASSAGTGYQPQHFGDGTRLSIL.

This clone was detected only once. The chain carries TRBV30 and TRBJ1-4; TRBD1 agrees at 7 bases. The CDR3 loop spans 15 amino acids. J lost 4 bases, V lost 4 bases, and 9 bases had no gene match. The V gene's germline CDR1 is GTSNPN and CDR2 SVGIG (reference sequence). The CDR3 nucleotides are TGTGCCTGGAAGGGTCCGGGACAGCTTAATGAAAAACTGTTTTTT. Its translation is CAWKGPGQLNEKLFF.

In nucleotides, the CDR3 is TGCAGCGGTTCCGGACCCACTAGCACAGATACGCAGTATTTT. This gives the protein CSGSGPTSTDTQYF. The chain combines TRBV29-1 with TRBJ2-3; D call uncertain. CDR3 length: 14 amino acids. CDR1 is SQVTM and CDR2 is ANQGSEA in the germline V gene. V was clipped by 7 bases and J by 0 bases, with 14 bases between them.

This clone has only a few counts. CDR3 bases: TGTGCCAGCAGGACAGGGGCCTATGGCTACACCTTC. This sequence encodes CASRTGAYGYTF. V gene TRBV6-5 combines with J gene TRBJ1-2; 8 nucleotides line up with TRBD1. This CDR3 has 12 amino acids. Germline CDR1 MNHEY, CDR2 SVGAGI. V gave up 6 bases and J gave up 4 bases; unmatched junction bases: 1.

The chain is built from TRBV4-1 and TRBJ1-5; unclear D gene. This CDR3 has 13 residues. Trimming left V 1 base short and J 4 bases short, with 5 bases between. The germline V gene encodes CDR1 MGHRA and CDR2 YSYEKL. The CDR3 DNA reads as TGCGCCAGCAGCCAAGCAGGAAATCAGCCCCAGCATTTT. Protein sequence: CASSQAGNQPQHF.

The chain carries TRBV19 and TRBJ1-1, with a weak D call TRBD1 (5 bases). V was clipped by 3 bases and J by 3 bases, with 14 bases between them. The germline gives CDR1 LNHDA, CDR2 SQIVND (reference sequence). The CDR3 runs to 15 residues. The chain's CDR3 is CASSILGGAYTEAFF. For the CDR3, the DNA is TGTGCCAGTAGTATTTTGGGCGGGGCCTACACTGAAGCTTTCTTT.

The CDR3 nucleotides are TGCGCCAGCAGCCGAAACCAGGGGGCGGATGAAAAACTGTTTTTT. Its translation: CASSRNQGADEKLFF. The rearrangement uses TRBV4-1 and TRBJ1-4, with TRBD1 matching over 8 bases. V lost 4 bases to trimming and J lost 6 bases; unmatched junction nucleotides: 7. CDR1 is MGHRA and CDR2 is YSYEKL in the germline V gene. CDR3 length: 15 residues.

J is TRBJ2-3 and V is TRBV3-1 (or the pseudogene TRBV3-2), with 7 bases matching TRBD2. V dropped 3 bases and J dropped 6; count of bases not matched to a gene: 3. This CDR3 contains 13 residues. CDR1 is LGHDT, CDR2 YNNKEL, per germline (reference sequence). The DNA for the CDR3 is TGTGCCAGCAGCCACTTGCGGGGGGATACGCAGTATTTT. It encodes CASSHLRGDTQYF.

The chain links TRBV19 to TRBJ1-5, with D uncertain. This CDR3 is built from 14 residues. V lost 7 bases, J lost 4 bases, and 14 bases lay in between. Germline V lookup: CDR1 LNHDA, CDR2 SQIVND (reference sequence). CDR3 amino acids: CASNKDGGNQPQHF. The CDR3 DNA sequence: TGTGCCAGTAATAAGGACGGTGGAAATCAGCCCCAGCATTTT.

The chain joins TRBV7-9 to TRBJ1-1; D call uncertain. Germline V lookup: CDR1 SEHNR, CDR2 FQNEAQ (reference sequence). The CDR3 has 12 residues. Trimming stripped 5 bases from V and 2 bases from J, with 6 bases between. The CDR3, as DNA: TGTGCCAGCAGCCGAGTCAACACTGAAGCTTTCTTT. As protein: CASSRVNTEAFF.

The chain carries TRBV11-2 and TRBJ1-2; 9 bases are a match to TRBD1. The CDR3 contains 15 residues. The ends lost 2 bases at V and 4 bases at J; junction bases unmatched: 5. Germline loops: CDR1 SGHAT, CDR2 FQNNGV. CDR3 in DNA: TGTGCCAGCAGCTTATCTCAACAGGGGGCCTATGGCTACACCTTC. Its protein is CASSLSQQGAYGYTF.

With respect to this clone: The junction does not match germline at one end; this may be a read error. J is TRBJ1-1 and V is TRBV2; D is uncertain. This CDR3 comprises 14 residues. CDR1 is SNHLY, CDR2 FYNNEI, per germline. CDR3 nucleotide sequence: TGTGCCAGCAGCGAAGCACTTATAGGCCCTGAAGCTTTCTTT. Translated: CASSEALIGPEAFF.

The chain has TRBV18 and TRBJ1-5; D gene ambiguous. The CDR3 runs 12 residues. The V end was cut by 4 bases, the J end by 5 bases, with 6 bases between. Germline CDR1 and CDR2: KGHSH and LQKENI. The CDR3 region has the DNA TGTGCCAGCTCACAAGACGATCAGCCCCAGCATTTT. Translated: CASSQDDQPQHF.

The rearrangement links TRBV7-9 to TRBJ2-2; tentatively, D is TRBD2 (6 bases). Germline V gene lookup returns CDR1 SEHNR and CDR2 FQNEAQ (reference sequence). The CDR3 is 17 amino acids. V was clipped by 1 base and J by 3 bases, with 15 bases between them. The chain's CDR3 is CASSLGSAGRHTGELFF. The CDR3 DNA reads as TGTGCCAGCAGCTTAGGGTCGGCGGGGAGACACACCGGGGAGCTGTTTTTT.

J is TRBJ2-5 and V is TRBV5-1; 7 bases line up with TRBD1. With V trimmed by 1 base and J by 2 bases, 5 bases remained unmatched. The V gene's germline CDR1 is SGHRS and CDR2 YFSETQ. The CDR3 consists of 15 residues. CDR3: CASSLQQTGQETQYF. CDR3 sequence (DNA): TGCGCCAGCAGCTTGCAGCAGACAGGGCAAGAGACCCAGTACTTC.

The chain has TRBV25-1 and TRBJ2-7; D perhaps matches TRBD1 (6 bases). This CDR3 is built from 14 residues. Germline lookup yields CDR1 MGHDK and CDR2 SYGVNS. V gave up 2 bases and J gave up 4 bases, with 12 bases separating them. CDR3 amino acids: CASSEPGTIYEQYF. DNA for the CDR3: TGTGCCAGCAGTGAACCCGGGACAATATACGAGCAGTACTTC.

V gene TRBV5-1 combines with J gene TRBJ1-2; D is perhaps TRBD1 (5 bases). This CDR3 has 14 residues. Germline loops: CDR1 SGHRS, CDR2 YFSETQ. V was clipped by 4 bases and J by 4 bases, with 14 bases between them. Written as DNA, the CDR3 is TGCGCCAGCAGCCCTGGGGGGGGAACCTATGGCTACACCTTC. It is translated as CASSPGGGTYGYTF.

V and J are TRBV5-1 and TRBJ2-2; tentatively, D is TRBD1 (5 bases). The CDR3 is 14 residues long. Between the trimmed V and J ends, which lost 2 bases and 1 base, there was a span of 6 bases. CDR1 and CDR2 (germline): SGHRS, YFSETQ. CDR3 sequence (DNA): TGCGCCAGCAGCTTTGGACAGAACACCGGGGAGCTGTTTTTT. Translated: CASSFGQNTGELFF.

By share of the sample, this clone is medium-sized. The V gene is TRBV7-9, the J gene TRBJ1-6, with a weak D call TRBD1 (5 bases). Trimming shortened V by 2 bases and J by 3 bases, and 14 bases separated the two germline ends. The CDR3 covers 17 residues. The germline V gene has CDR1 SEHNR and CDR2 FQNEAQ (reference sequence). The CDR3 nucleotides are TGTGCCAGCAGCTTAAATCCAGGGCTCAACTATAATTCACCCCTCCACTTT. It specifies CASSLNPGLNYNSPLHF.

CDR3 in amino acids: CASRPSPGTVNEKLFF. The CDR3 nucleotides are TGTGCCAGCAGACCTTCCCCGGGAACCGTGAATGAAAAACTGTTTTTT. The chain couples TRBV6-6 to TRBJ1-4; D uncertain. CDR1 MNHNY and CDR2 SVGAGI come from the germline V gene (reference sequence). V was cut by 6 bases and J by 5 bases, with 19 bases left in between. The CDR3 covers 16 residues.